These T cell receptor beta chains were read from a single sample in a study of quantifying T cell responses using KT2 cells. TCRdb fed the UMI-ligation and nested PCR reads into MiXCR, producing one record per CDR3 protein. The sample lists over 55,000 distinct CDR3 sequences; 9% to 15% were seen once. The specimen sequenced was PBMCs spiked with cells of the T cell clone KT2. The receptors here all came from a human donor. Both conserved end residues are trimmed from each CDR3. A D gene is named only where the DNA matches it firmly. For some rows the clone size is stated as once, few or many, or as a class when expanded; others skip it.

CDR3 protein: ASNQISNQPQH
V gene: TRBV2
clone size: -
D gene: -

CDR3 protein: SVGGGTGWSGYT
V gene: TRBV29-1
clone size: -
D gene: TRBD1

CDR3 protein: ASSSRDTYEQY
V gene: TRBV7-9
clone size: many
D gene: -

CDR3 protein: AISEPGGRGNTIY
V gene: TRBV10-3
clone size: -
D gene: -

CDR3 protein: ASTQLNTEAF
V gene: TRBV18
clone size: -
D gene: -

CDR3 protein: ISVPERDYSNQPQH
V gene: TRBV7-5
clone size: -
D gene: -

CDR3 protein: SVENGEGETQY
V gene: TRBV29-1
clone size: many
D gene: TRBD2

CDR3 protein: ASSQYRDDYEQY
V gene: TRBV14
clone size: few
D gene: -

CDR3 protein: ASSWGTDGTEAF
V gene: TRBV13
clone size: few
D gene: -

CDR3 protein: SASGQGGRGYT
V gene: TRBV20-1
clone size: -
D gene: TRBD1

CDR3 protein: ASSRDREGHSPLH
V gene: TRBV7-9
clone size: -
D gene: TRBD1

CDR3 protein: ASSQLAGAAEQY
V gene: TRBV4-3
clone size: -
D gene: TRBD2

CDR3 protein: SARPYNEQF
V gene: TRBV20-1
clone size: few
D gene: -

CDR3 protein: ASSLNYDTGELF
V gene: TRBV5-1
clone size: few
D gene: -

CDR3 protein: ASSSLRRPSTDTQY
V gene: TRBV5-6
clone size: few
D gene: -

CDR3 protein: ASSPGLAGIQETQY
V gene: TRBV6-2/TRBV6-3
clone size: -
D gene: TRBD2

CDR3 protein: ASSQGRGRLYNSPLH
V gene: TRBV4-1
clone size: -
D gene: -